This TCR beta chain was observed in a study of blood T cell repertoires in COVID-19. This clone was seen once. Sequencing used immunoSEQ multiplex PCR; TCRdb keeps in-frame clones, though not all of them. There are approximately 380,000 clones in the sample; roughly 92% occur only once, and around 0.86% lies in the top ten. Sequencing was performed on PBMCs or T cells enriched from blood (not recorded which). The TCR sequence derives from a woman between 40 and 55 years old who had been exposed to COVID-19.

CDR3 sequence (DNA): TGCGCCAGCAGCTTGGCCCTTGCCCCTACGGGAGGCTACACCTTC. Amino acid sequence: CASSLALAPTGGYTF. The chain links TRBV5-1 to TRBJ1-2; D remains ambiguous. The CDR3 has 15 residues. Germline V CDR1 and CDR2: SGHRS, YFSETQ. Between the trimmed V and J ends, which lost 0 bases and 8 bases, there was a span of 17 bases. Supplemented by reference TRBV5-1 and TRBJ1-2, the full variable domain reads KAGVTQTPRYLIKTRGQQVTLSCSPISGHRSVSWYQQTPGQGLQFLFEYFSETQRNKGNFPGRFSGRQFSNSRSEMNVSTLELGDSALYLCASSLALAPTGGYTFGSGTRLTVV.